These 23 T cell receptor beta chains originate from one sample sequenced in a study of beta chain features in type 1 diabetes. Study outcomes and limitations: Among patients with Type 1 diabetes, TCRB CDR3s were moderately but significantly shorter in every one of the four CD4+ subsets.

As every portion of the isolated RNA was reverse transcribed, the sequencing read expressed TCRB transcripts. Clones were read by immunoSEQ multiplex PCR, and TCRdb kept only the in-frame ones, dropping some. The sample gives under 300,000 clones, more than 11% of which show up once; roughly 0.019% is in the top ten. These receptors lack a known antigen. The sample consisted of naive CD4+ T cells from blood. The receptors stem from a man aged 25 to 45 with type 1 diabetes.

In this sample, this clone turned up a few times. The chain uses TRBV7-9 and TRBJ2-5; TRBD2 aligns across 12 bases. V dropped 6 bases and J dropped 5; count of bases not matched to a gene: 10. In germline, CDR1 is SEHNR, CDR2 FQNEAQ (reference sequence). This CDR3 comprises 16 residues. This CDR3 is CASSPTLAGGPETQYF. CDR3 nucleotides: TGTGCCAGCAGTCCCACGCTAGCGGGGGGGCCTGAGACCCAGTACTTC.

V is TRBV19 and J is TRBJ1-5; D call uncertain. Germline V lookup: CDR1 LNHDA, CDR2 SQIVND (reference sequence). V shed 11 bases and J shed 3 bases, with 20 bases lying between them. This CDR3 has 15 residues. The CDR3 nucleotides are TGTGCCGGATCCCTGGGAGGGAGTATCAATCAGCCCCAGCATTTT. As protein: CAGSLGGSINQPQHF.

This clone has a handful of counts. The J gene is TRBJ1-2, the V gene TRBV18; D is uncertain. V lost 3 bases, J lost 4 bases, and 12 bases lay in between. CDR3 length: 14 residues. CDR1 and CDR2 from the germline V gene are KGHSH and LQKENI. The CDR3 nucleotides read TGTGCCAGCTCACCGGGCAGAGACGGCTATGGCTACACCTTC. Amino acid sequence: CASSPGRDGYGYTF.

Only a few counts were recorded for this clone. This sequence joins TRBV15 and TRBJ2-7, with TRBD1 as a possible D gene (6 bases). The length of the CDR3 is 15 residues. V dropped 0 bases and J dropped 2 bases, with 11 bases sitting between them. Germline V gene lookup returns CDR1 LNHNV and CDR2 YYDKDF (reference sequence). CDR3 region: CATSRDPGVAYEQYF. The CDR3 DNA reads TGTGCCACCAGCAGAGATCCAGGGGTAGCCTACGAGCAGTACTTC. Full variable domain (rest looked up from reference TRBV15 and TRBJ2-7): DAMVIQNPRYQVTQFGKPVTLSCSQTLNHNVMYWYQQKSSQAPKLLFHYYDKDFNNEADTPDNFQSRRPNTSFCFLDIRSPGLGDTAMYLCATSRDPGVAYEQYFGPGTRLTVT.

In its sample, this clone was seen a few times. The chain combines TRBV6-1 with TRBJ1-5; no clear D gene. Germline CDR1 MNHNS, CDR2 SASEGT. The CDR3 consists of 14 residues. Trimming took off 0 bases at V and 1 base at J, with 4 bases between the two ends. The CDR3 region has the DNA TGTGCCAGCAGTGAAGCCGTCAGCAATCAGCCCCAGCATTTT. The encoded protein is CASSEAVSNQPQHF.

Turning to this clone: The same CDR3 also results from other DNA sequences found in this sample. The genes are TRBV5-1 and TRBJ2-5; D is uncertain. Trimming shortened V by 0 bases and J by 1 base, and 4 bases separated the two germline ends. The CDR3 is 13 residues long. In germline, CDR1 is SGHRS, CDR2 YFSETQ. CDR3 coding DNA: TGCGCCAGCAGCTTGGGCGTCCAAGAGACCCAGTACTTC. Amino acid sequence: CASSLGVQETQYF.

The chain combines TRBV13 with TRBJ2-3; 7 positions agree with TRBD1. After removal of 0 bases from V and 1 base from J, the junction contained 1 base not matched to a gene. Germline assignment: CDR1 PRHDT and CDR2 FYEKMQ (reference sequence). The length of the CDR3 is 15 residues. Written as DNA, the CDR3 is TGTGCCAGCAGCTTAGGGACAGGGCGCACAGATACGCAGTATTTT. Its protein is CASSLGTGRTDTQYF.

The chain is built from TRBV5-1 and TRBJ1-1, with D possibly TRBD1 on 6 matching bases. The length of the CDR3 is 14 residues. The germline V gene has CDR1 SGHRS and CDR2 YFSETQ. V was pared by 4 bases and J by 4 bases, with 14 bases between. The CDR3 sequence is CASSGNTGPTEAFF. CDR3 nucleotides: TGCGCCAGCAGCGGTAATACAGGGCCCACTGAAGCTTTCTTT.

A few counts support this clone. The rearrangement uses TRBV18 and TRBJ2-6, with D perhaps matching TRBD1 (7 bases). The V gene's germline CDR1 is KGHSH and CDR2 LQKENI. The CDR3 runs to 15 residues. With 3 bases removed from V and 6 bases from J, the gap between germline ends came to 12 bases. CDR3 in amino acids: CASSPPRGEANVLTF. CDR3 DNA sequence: TGTGCCAGCTCACCTCCCAGGGGGGAGGCCAACGTCCTGACTTTC.

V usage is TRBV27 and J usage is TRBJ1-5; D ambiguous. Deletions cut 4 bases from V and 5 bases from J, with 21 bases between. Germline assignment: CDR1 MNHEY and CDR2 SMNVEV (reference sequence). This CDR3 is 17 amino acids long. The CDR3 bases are TGTGCCAGCAGTTCCCGATTCGGTTGGGGAGAATATCAGCCCCAGCATTTT. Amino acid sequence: CASSSRFGWGEYQPQHF.

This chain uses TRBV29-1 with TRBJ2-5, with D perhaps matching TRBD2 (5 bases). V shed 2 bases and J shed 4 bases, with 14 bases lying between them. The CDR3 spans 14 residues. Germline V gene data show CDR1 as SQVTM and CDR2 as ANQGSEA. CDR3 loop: CSVEREPSRETQYF. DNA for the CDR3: TGCAGCGTTGAACGGGAACCCTCCCGAGAGACCCAGTACTTC.

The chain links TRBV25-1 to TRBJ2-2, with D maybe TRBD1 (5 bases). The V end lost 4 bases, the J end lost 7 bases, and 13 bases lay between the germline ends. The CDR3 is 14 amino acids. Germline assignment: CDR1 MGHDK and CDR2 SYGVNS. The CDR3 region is CASSVAGKDGELFF. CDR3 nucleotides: TGTGCCAGCAGTGTGGCAGGGAAAGACGGGGAGCTGTTTTTT.

The CDR3 region has the DNA TGTGCCAGCAGCCTGGGCGGGAACTATGGCTACACCTTC. It encodes CASSLGGNYGYTF. The gene calls are TRBV6-6 and TRBJ1-2; D remains unclear. Trimming removed 6 bases from V and 2 bases from J, with 10 bases in between. The CDR3 runs 13 residues. Germline-derived CDR1 and CDR2 are MNHNY and SVGAGI (reference sequence).

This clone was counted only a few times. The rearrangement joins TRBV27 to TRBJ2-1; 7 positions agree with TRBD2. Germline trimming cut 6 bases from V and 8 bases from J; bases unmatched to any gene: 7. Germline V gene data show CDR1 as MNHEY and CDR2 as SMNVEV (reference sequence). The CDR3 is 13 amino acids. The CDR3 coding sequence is TGTGCCAGCAGAAAAGGGACTACCTATGAGCAGTTCTTC. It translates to CASRKGTTYEQFF.

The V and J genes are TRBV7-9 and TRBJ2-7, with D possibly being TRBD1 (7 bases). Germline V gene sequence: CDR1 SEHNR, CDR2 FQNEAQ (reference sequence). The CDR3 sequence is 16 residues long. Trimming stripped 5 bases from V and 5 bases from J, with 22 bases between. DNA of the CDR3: TGTGCCAGCAGCCACTGGGTCCCACAGGGGAGGAACGAGCAGTACTTC. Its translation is CASSHWVPQGRNEQYF. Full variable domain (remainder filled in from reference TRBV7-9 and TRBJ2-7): DTGVSQNPRHKITKRGQNVTFRCDPISEHNRLYWYRQTLGQGPEFLTYFQNEAQLEKSRLLSDRFSAERPKGSFSTLEIQRTEQGDSAMYLCASSHWVPQGRNEQYFGPGTRLTVT.

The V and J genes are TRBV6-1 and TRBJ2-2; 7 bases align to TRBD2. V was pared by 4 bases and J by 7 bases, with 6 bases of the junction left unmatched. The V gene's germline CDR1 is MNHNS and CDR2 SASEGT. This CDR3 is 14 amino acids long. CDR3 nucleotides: TGTGCCAGCAGTGGGGGACTACGGGGCGGGGAGCTGTTTTTT. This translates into CASSGGLRGGELFF.

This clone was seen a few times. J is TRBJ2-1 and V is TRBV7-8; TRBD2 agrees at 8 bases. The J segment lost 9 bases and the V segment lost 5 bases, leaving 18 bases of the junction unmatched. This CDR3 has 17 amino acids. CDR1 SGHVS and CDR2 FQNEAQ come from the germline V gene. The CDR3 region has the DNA TGTGCCAGCAGCCTAACGACTAGCGTGGAAGGGTATGGTGAGCAGTTCTTC. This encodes CASSLTTSVEGYGEQFF.

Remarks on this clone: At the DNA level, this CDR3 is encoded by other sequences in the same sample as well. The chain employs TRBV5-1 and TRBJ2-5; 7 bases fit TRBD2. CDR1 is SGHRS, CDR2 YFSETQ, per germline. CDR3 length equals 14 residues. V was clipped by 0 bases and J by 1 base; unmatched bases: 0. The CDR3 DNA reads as TGCGCCAGCAGCTTGGCGGGGGGCCAAGAGACCCAGTACTTC. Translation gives CASSLAGGQETQYF.

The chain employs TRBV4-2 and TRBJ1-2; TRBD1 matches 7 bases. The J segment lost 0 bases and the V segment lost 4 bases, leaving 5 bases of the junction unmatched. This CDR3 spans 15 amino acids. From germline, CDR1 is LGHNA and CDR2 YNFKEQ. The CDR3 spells CASSPRDSSNYGYTF. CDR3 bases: TGTGCCAGCAGCCCCCGGGACAGCTCTAACTATGGCTACACCTTC.

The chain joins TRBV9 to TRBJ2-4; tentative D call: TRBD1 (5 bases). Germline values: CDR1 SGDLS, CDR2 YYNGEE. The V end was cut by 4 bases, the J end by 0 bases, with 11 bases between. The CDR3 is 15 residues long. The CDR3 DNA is TGTGCCAGCAGCACAGACAGTTTAGCCAAAAACATTCAGTACTTC. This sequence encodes CASSTDSLAKNIQYF.

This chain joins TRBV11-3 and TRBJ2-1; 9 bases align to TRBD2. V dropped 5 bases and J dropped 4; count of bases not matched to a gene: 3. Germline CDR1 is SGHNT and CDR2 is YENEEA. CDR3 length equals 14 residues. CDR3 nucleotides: TGTGCCAGCAGCCGGACTAGCGAGTACAATGAGCAGTTCTTC. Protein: CASSRTSEYNEQFF.

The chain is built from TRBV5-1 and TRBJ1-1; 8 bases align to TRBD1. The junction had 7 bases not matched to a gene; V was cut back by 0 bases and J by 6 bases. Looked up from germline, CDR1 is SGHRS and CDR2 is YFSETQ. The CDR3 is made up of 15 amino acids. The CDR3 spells CASSLDQGAIAEAFF. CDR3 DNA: TGCGCCAGCAGCTTGGACCAGGGGGCGATAGCTGAAGCTTTCTTT.

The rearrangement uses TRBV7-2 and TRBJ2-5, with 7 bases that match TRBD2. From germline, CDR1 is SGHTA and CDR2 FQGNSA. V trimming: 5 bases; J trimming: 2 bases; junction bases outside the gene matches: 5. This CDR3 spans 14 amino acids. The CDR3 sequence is CASSPAGVQETQYF. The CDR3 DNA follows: TGTGCCAGCAGCCCGGCGGGGGTACAAGAGACCCAGTACTTC.